This entry concerns a single T cell receptor (beta chain). Its specificity is not known. The sample originates from a study of T cells in pancreatic ductal adenocarcinoma. Study conclusions and caveats: This surgical cohort overrepresents the minority presenting with early-stage disease. Tumor-versus-blood clonality comparisons may be biased toward lower tumor diversity. Compared with tumor, blood showed more total productive templates and roughly 8.1-fold more clonotypes. Blood clonality (roughly 0.072) did not differ significantly from tumor (about 0.12).

Surgery without prior neoadjuvant therapy was the treatment of the selected pancreatic ductal adenocarcinoma patients. Produced via immunoSEQ multiplex PCR; TCRdb's table is partial and in-frame only. The sample consists of over 100,000 clones, 90% to 95% of them appearing once. V was cut by 2 bases and J by 0 bases, with 8 bases left in between. Germline loops: CDR1 KGHSH, CDR2 LQKENI. CDR3 size: 14 residues. The clonotype originates from a human donor with pancreatic ductal adenocarcinoma. The J gene is TRBJ2-7, the V gene TRBV18, with no clear D. Specimen: PBMCs. Here the CDR3 reads CASSPKQLSYEQYF. DNA of the CDR3: TGTGCCAGCTCACCAAAACAGCTCTCCTACGAGCAGTACTTC. The full variable domain, its missing parts supplied by reference TRBV18 and TRBJ2-7, is NAGVMQNPRHLVRRRGQEARLRCSPMKGHSHVYWYRQLPEEGLKFMVYLQKENIIDESGMPKERFSAEFPKEGPSILRIQQVVRGDSAAYFCASSPKQLSYEQYFGPGTRLTVT.